The T cell receptor (beta chain) under discussion was sequenced for a study of blood T cell repertoires in COVID-19. Across the study: Collection of acute and convalescent COVID-19 samples took place in the United States, Italy and Spain. In each case, the material was cDNA or gDNA derived from T cells, B-cell-depleted T cells, or PBMCs.

In the original processing: Counts of nucleated cells, estimated from reference gene primer amplification, were obtained. The protocol was immunoSEQ multiplex PCR, while the TCRdb copy is restricted to in-frame clones and leaves out a portion. D and trimming were read from the DNA, whereas the V and J calls and clone size are those reported in that table. The sample consists of just over 650,000 clones, 75% to 90% of them appearing once. This CDR3 contains 13 residues. The V and J ends lost 6 bases and 9 bases, in that order; junction bases with no gene match: 6. The germline gives CDR1 MNHEY, CDR2 SVGAGI.

The chain links TRBV6-5 to TRBJ1-2, with 11 bases that match TRBD1. The sample comprised peripheral blood. This clonotype originated in a woman aged 18-29 years with acute or convalescent COVID-19. The CDR3 nucleotides are TGTGCCAGCAGGGCTGGACAGGGGGCGAGCTACACCTTC. Translating gives CASRAGQGASYTF.